This T cell receptor beta chain appears in the sequencing data of a study of early T cells in non-severe SARS-CoV-2 infection. Study overall: Investigators sequenced bulk RNA drawn from unsorted whole blood, and chains remained unpaired.

Separate cDNA molecules each had unique molecular identifiers attached to them. One entry per CDR3 protein, called by TCRdb with MiXCR from the 5' RACE reads. The sample yields under 65,000 distinct CDR3 sequences, around 12% seen once. Germline V gene lookup returns CDR1 MDHEN and CDR2 SYDVKM. This CDR3 has 17 amino acids. Trimming took off 1 base at V and 5 bases at J, with 20 bases between the two ends. The study, taken as a whole, reports: Matching results from VDJdb favored anti-spike CD8 responses, leaving private and CD4 specificities undetected.

This clonotype was seen at least ten times. Its cognate antigen is unknown. Sequencing was carried out using whole blood. V and J are TRBV28 and TRBJ1-1; D may be TRBD1 (6 bases). This TCR was recovered from an adult who was a healthcare worker with PCR-confirmed SARS-CoV-2 infection or an uninfected control (not recorded which). The CDR3 DNA reads as TGTGCCAGCAGTTTATTGGGCCTGGGACACCCTGGGACTGAAGCTTTCTTT. This codes for CASSLLGLGHPGTEAFF. The full variable domain, rest sourced from reference TRBV28 and TRBJ1-1, is DVKVTQSSRYLVKRTGEKVFLECVQDMDHENMFWYRQDPGLGLRLIYFSYDVKMKEKGDIPEGYSVSREKKERFSLILESASTNQTSMYLCASSLLGLGHPGTEAFFGQGTRLTVV.